This T cell receptor beta chain derives from a study of neurological immune-mediated disorders. This clonotype was recorded many times. Using its own MiXCR run on the 5' RACE reads, TCRdb lists one record per CDR3 protein. This sample has roughly 89,000 distinct CDR3 sequences; 2% to 3% occur once, and the top ten carry 0.9% to 1.4%. The CDR3 extends over 15 amino acids. V was clipped by 4 bases and J by 4 bases, with 15 bases between them. Per the germline V gene, CDR1 is KGHDR and CDR2 is SFDVKD. The chain is built from TRBV24-1 and TRBJ2-5, with D perhaps assigned TRBD1 or TRBD2 (6 bases each). The receptor was isolated from a woman in her 30s with multiple sclerosis. Input material: PBMCs. The CDR3 loop reads CATSDPRGRGETQYF. CDR3 DNA sequence: TGTGCCACCAGTGACCCCCGGGGGCGGGGAGAGACCCAGTACTTC.